The 28 T cell receptor beta chains below come from one sample, sequenced in a study of STAT3 mutations in large granular lymphocyte leukemia. Study-level findings and limits: In T-cell large granular lymphocyte leukemia, about half of patients showed multiple immunodominant subclonotypes.

Method: immunoSEQ multiplex PCR; TCRdb's copy keeps in-frame clones and lacks some. The sample contains about 1,500 clones, about three quarters of which appear only once. Their specific antigens are unknown. Specimen: peripheral blood mononuclear cells. Receptors originate from a man aged 50-59 years with T-cell large granular lymphocyte leukemia. Some clones in this sample may be carry-over from other donors' samples.

The CDR3 loop is CASSPGVEQYF. The CDR3 DNA reads TGCGCCAGCAGCCCCGGGGTCGAGCAGTACTTC. This rearrangement joins TRBV5-1 to TRBJ2-7, with D maybe TRBD2 (5 bases). Trimming stripped 4 bases from V and 6 bases from J, with 8 bases between. The CDR3 is 11 amino acids. CDR1 and CDR2 from the germline V gene are SGHRS and YFSETQ.

The genes are TRBV5-6 and TRBJ2-7; D is unresolved. Germline loops: CDR1 SGHDT, CDR2 YYEEEE. There are 12 residues in the CDR3. V lost 3 bases, J lost 7 bases, and 11 bases lay in between. CDR3 in amino acids: CASSSGTLEQYF. CDR3 nucleotides: TGTGCCAGCAGCTCCGGCACTTTGGAGCAGTACTTC.

This clone has more than one count but fewer than ten. The chain couples TRBV10-2 to TRBJ2-5, with D perhaps being TRBD1 or TRBD2 (6 bases each). The CDR3 consists of 13 residues. Germline-derived CDR1 and CDR2 are WSHSY and SAAADI. Trimming removed 7 bases at V and 3 bases at J, with 12 bases between. CDR3 DNA: TGCGCCAGCATCCCAGGGGAGGAAGAGACCCAGTACTTC. Translating gives CASIPGEEETQYF.

The chain links TRBV18 to TRBJ2-5, with D perhaps TRBD1 (6 bases). The CDR3 totals 15 residues. Germline assignment: CDR1 KGHSH and CDR2 LQKENI. V shed 3 bases and J shed 5 bases, with 16 bases lying between them. The CDR3 spells CASSPITGHGETQYF. The CDR3 bases are TGTGCCAGCTCACCCATAACAGGGCACGGGGAGACCCAGTACTTC.

This chain connects TRBV29-1 to TRBJ2-1; the D call may be TRBD1 or TRBD2 (5 bases each). Trimming took off 4 bases at V and 0 bases at J, with 13 bases between the two ends. The CDR3 is 15 residues long. Germline lookup yields CDR1 SQVTM and CDR2 ANQGSEA. In DNA, the CDR3 is TGCAGCGTTGTGAGGGGTGTCGTCTCCTACAATGAGCAGTTCTTC. It yields the protein CSVVRGVVSYNEQFF.

The chain joins TRBV5-1 to TRBJ1-1; tentatively, D is TRBD1 (6 bases). Germline V gene sequence: CDR1 SGHRS, CDR2 YFSETQ. The ends were cut back, 2 bases at V and 1 base at J, with 9 bases in the middle. The CDR3 has 14 residues. The CDR3 DNA sequence: TGCGCCAGCAGCTTTGTGGGACAGAACACTGAAGCTTTCTTT. It specifies CASSFVGQNTEAFF.

This clone ranks as hyperexpanded. This chain links TRBV27 with TRBJ2-7; D remains ambiguous. V lost 2 bases, J lost 3 bases, and 5 bases lay in between. CDR1 and CDR2 from the germline V gene are MNHEY and SMNVEV (reference sequence). The CDR3 covers 12 residues. In DNA, the CDR3 is TGTGCCAGCAGTTTAGGGAACTACGAGCAGTACTTC. Its translation is CASSLGNYEQYF.

The V gene is TRBV7-9, the J gene TRBJ2-7; D gene uncertain. CDR3 length: 11 residues. The V end lost 5 bases, the J end lost 0 bases, and 2 bases lay between the germline ends. Looked up from germline, CDR1 is SEHNR and CDR2 is FQNEAQ (reference sequence). The CDR3 DNA reads TGTGCCAGCAGCCCCTCCTACGAGCAGTACTTC. Protein sequence: CASSPSYEQYF.

J is TRBJ1-2 and V is TRBV5-4; 12 bases are a match to TRBD1. Germline V gene lookup returns CDR1 SGHNT and CDR2 YYREEE (reference sequence). After removal of 2 bases from V and 1 base from J, the junction contained 9 bases not matched to a gene. The CDR3 spans 18 residues. The CDR3 sequence: CASSFLWGQGAGNYGYTF. As DNA, the CDR3 is TGTGCCAGCAGCTTCCTGTGGGGACAGGGGGCAGGTAACTATGGCTACACCTTC.

This sequence joins TRBV5-1 and TRBJ1-1; D is unresolved. The CDR3 sequence is 13 residues long. CDR1 and CDR2 (germline): SGHRS, YFSETQ. Trimming took off 5 bases at V and 3 bases at J, with 11 bases between the two ends. CDR3 amino acids: CASRRDGDTEAFF. The DNA of the CDR3 is TGCGCCAGCAGGCGGGATGGGGACACTGAAGCTTTCTTT.

The chain recombines TRBV25-1 with TRBJ2-7; weak D call: TRBD1 (5 bases). Germline loops: CDR1 MGHDK, CDR2 SYGVNS. The CDR3 covers 14 residues. Trimming took off 0 bases at V and 2 bases at J, with 8 bases between the two ends. CDR3 in DNA: TGTGCCAGCAGTGAATACGGCAGGGCCTACGAGCAGTACTTC. Protein product: CASSEYGRAYEQYF.

This clone was observed a few times. The chain has TRBV27 and TRBJ1-4, with D possibly being TRBD1 (6 bases). The germline CDR1 and CDR2 sequences are MNHEY and SMNVEV (reference sequence). This CDR3 contains 18 residues. Trimming left V 5 bases short and J 2 bases short, with 21 bases between. CDR3 sequence: CASSRSGLGQGTNEKLFF. Here the CDR3 DNA reads TGTGCCAGCAGTCGGTCTGGTTTGGGTCAGGGGACTAATGAAAAACTGTTTTTT.

This rearrangement joins TRBV4-3 to TRBJ2-1; tentatively, D is TRBD1 (5 bases). The CDR3 totals 13 residues. Trimming left V 0 bases short and J 8 bases short, with 8 bases between. Germline V gives CDR1 LGHNA, CDR2 YSLEER. In nucleotides, the CDR3 is TGCGCCAGCAGCCAAGATGGGGCCTATGAGCAGTTCTTC. This sequence encodes CASSQDGAYEQFF.

Only a few counts were recorded for this clone. V is TRBV5-1 and J is TRBJ1-1; weak D call: TRBD1 (5 bases). Trimming cost V 2 bases and J 3 bases, with 8 bases left between them. CDR1 is SGHRS, CDR2 YFSETQ, per germline. CDR3 length: 13 amino acids. CDR3 amino acids: CASSLWGHTEAFF. The CDR3 nucleotides are TGCGCCAGCAGCTTATGGGGCCACACTGAAGCTTTCTTT. The complete variable domain, with remaining parts taken from reference TRBV5-1 and TRBJ1-1, reads KAGVTQTPRYLIKTRGQQVTLSCSPISGHRSVSWYQQTPGQGLQFLFEYFSETQRNKGNFPGRFSGRQFSNSRSEMNVSTLELGDSALYLCASSLWGHTEAFFGQGTRLTVV.

V is TRBV5-1 and J is TRBJ2-3; D ambiguous. The CDR3 runs to 15 residues. The V and J ends lost 1 base and 1 base respectively, with 10 bases between them. Germline assignment: CDR1 SGHRS and CDR2 YFSETQ. DNA for the CDR3: TGCGCCAGCAGCTTGATAGGGTCTGGCACAGATACGCAGTATTTT. Amino acids: CASSLIGSGTDTQYF. Drawing the rest from reference TRBV5-1 and TRBJ2-3, the complete variable domain is KAGVTQTPRYLIKTRGQQVTLSCSPISGHRSVSWYQQTPGQGLQFLFEYFSETQRNKGNFPGRFSGRQFSNSRSEMNVSTLELGDSALYLCASSLIGSGTDTQYFGPGTRLTVL.

In its sample, this clone was seen once. The rearrangement joins TRBV30 to TRBJ2-7; 9 nucleotides agree with TRBD1. Germline CDR1 is GTSNPN and CDR2 is SVGIG (reference sequence). The ends lost 0 bases at V and 13 bases at J; junction bases unmatched: 7. This CDR3 is built from 12 residues. CDR3 loop: CAWSVGPGQGYF. CDR3 nucleotides: TGTGCCTGGAGTGTGGGGCCGGGACAGGGATACTTC.

V and J are TRBV6-6 and TRBJ2-7; possibly TRBD2 for D (7 bases). The V and J ends lost 11 bases and 3 bases respectively, with 23 bases between them. The length of the CDR3 is 15 residues. The germline CDR1 and CDR2 sequences are MNHNY and SVGAGI (reference sequence). The CDR3 reads CAAFGGGHTSYEQYF. Here the CDR3 DNA reads TGTGCCGCTTTTGGGGGGGGACATACAAGCTACGAGCAGTACTTC.

The rearrangement uses TRBV5-1 and TRBJ2-7, with D unresolved. CDR1 SGHRS and CDR2 YFSETQ come from the germline V gene. Deletions cut 0 bases from V and 5 bases from J, with 6 bases between. The CDR3 has 12 amino acids. CDR3 region: CASSLGVDEQYF. The CDR3 nucleotides read TGCGCCAGCAGCTTGGGAGTCGACGAGCAGTACTTC.

The chain has TRBV20-1 and TRBJ1-1; the D is unclear. The CDR3 spans 11 residues. Trimming stripped 4 bases from V and 1 base from J, with 4 bases between. The germline CDR1 and CDR2 sequences are DFQATT and SNEGSKA (reference sequence). The CDR3 DNA reads as TGCAGTGCTACCGGGAACACTGAAGCTTTCTTT. It specifies CSATGNTEAFF.

In this sample, this clone turned up a few times. The gene calls are TRBV6-6 and TRBJ2-7, with 7 bases that match TRBD2. V dropped 6 bases and J dropped 6; count of bases not matched to a gene: 5. Germline lookup yields CDR1 MNHNY and CDR2 SVGAGI (reference sequence). CDR3 length: 12 residues. The CDR3 protein is CASSPTSSEQYF. CDR3 coding DNA: TGTGCCAGCAGCCCGACTAGCAGCGAGCAGTACTTC.

The chain's CDR3 is CASSSLGGTGNTIYF. The CDR3 nucleotides are TGCGCCAGCAGCTCCCTGGGGGGGACAGGAAACACCATATATTTT. The chain is built from TRBV5-1 and TRBJ1-3, with D maybe TRBD1 (6 bases). Germline values: CDR1 SGHRS, CDR2 YFSETQ. V lost 3 bases and J lost 4, with 14 bases in between. This CDR3 contains 15 residues.

In this sample, this clone turned up a few times. The gene calls are TRBV7-9 and TRBJ2-5; 11 bases line up with TRBD1. Germline lookup yields CDR1 SEHNR and CDR2 FQNEAQ (reference sequence). Losses at the gene ends were 5 bases for V and 1 base for J; bases not matched to a gene: 6. There are 16 residues in the CDR3. This chain's CDR3 is CASSLGTGGFQETQYF. Here the CDR3 DNA reads TGTGCCAGCAGCCTTGGGACAGGGGGATTCCAAGAGACCCAGTACTTC.

V and J are TRBV29-1 and TRBJ2-1; 8 bases are a match to TRBD1. The CDR3 is 11 residues long. The ends lost 7 bases at V and 6 bases at J; junction bases unmatched: 2. The germline V gene encodes CDR1 SQVTM and CDR2 ANQGSEA. This CDR3 is CSGDRSNEQFF. As DNA, the CDR3 is TGCAGCGGGGACAGGAGCAATGAGCAGTTCTTC.

The gene calls are TRBV5-6 and TRBJ1-6, with D maybe TRBD1 (6 bases). Germline-derived CDR1 and CDR2 are SGHDT and YYEEEE. This CDR3 is 13 amino acids long. V lost 3 bases and J 10 bases, leaving 11 bases between the germline ends. The CDR3 coding sequence is TGTGCCAGCAGCTGGGACACAGAATCACCCCTCCACTTT. As protein: CASSWDTESPLHF.

The chain combines TRBV5-6 with TRBJ1-4; D remains ambiguous. The V end lost 1 base, the J end lost 3 bases, and 10 bases lay between the germline ends. Germline assignment: CDR1 SGHDT and CDR2 YYEEEE. This CDR3 has 15 amino acids. The CDR3 DNA reads as TGTGCCAGCAGCTTGATCGGGATTGCTAATGAAAAACTGTTTTTT. It codes for CASSLIGIANEKLFF.

This clone turned up a few times. The V call is TRBV5-1, the J call TRBJ1-2; D not certain. Germline lookup yields CDR1 SGHRS and CDR2 YFSETQ. CDR3 size: 14 residues. Trimming removed 0 bases at V and 3 bases at J, with 9 bases between. The CDR3 DNA follows: TGCGCCAGCAGCTTGGCCGGGAAGGACTATGGCTACACCTTC. Residues: CASSLAGKDYGYTF. Combining the CDR3 with reference TRBV5-1 and TRBJ1-2 gives the whole variable domain KAGVTQTPRYLIKTRGQQVTLSCSPISGHRSVSWYQQTPGQGLQFLFEYFSETQRNKGNFPGRFSGRQFSNSRSEMNVSTLELGDSALYLCASSLAGKDYGYTFGSGTRLTVV.

This clone was observed a few times. The rearrangement links TRBV7-9 to TRBJ2-1; TRBD2 matches 12 bases. Germline trimming cut 1 base from V and 8 bases from J; bases unmatched to any gene: 6. The CDR3 runs 16 residues. CDR1 and CDR2 (germline): SEHNR, FQNEAQ (reference sequence). CDR3 protein: CASSLVEASGRDEQFF. CDR3 bases: TGTGCCAGCAGCTTAGTGGAAGCTAGCGGGAGGGATGAGCAGTTCTTC.

The rearrangement uses TRBV7-9 and TRBJ2-5; D is undetermined. V gave up 1 base and J gave up 0 bases, with 15 bases separating them. The CDR3 length is 17 residues. Germline V CDR1 and CDR2: SEHNR, FQNEAQ (reference sequence). The CDR3 nucleotides are TGTGCCAGCAGCTTAGGAGGAGTAGACCCGTACCAAGAGACCCAGTACTTC. It is translated as CASSLGGVDPYQETQYF. Using reference TRBV7-9 and TRBJ2-5 for the parts outside the CDR3, the full variable domain is DTGVSQNPRHKITKRGQNVTFRCDPISEHNRLYWYRQTLGQGPEFLTYFQNEAQLEKSRLLSDRFSAERPKGSFSTLEIQRTEQGDSAMYLCASSLGGVDPYQETQYFGPGTRLLVL.